This T cell receptor beta chain is drawn from a study of identical twins. From the 5' RACE reads, TCRdb called clonotypes with MiXCR, one entry per CDR3 protein. The sample has about 900,000 distinct CDR3 sequences, more than 9% seen once. This clonotype was detected ten times or more. The same specimen was also included in a second study, on yellow fever vaccine responses in identical twins.

Sequencing was done on a sample of PBMCs. This receptor was identified in a woman aged 18-29 years in good health.

The chain's CDR3 is CASSNPGGAVYNEQFF. The DNA for the CDR3 is TGCGCCAGCAGCAACCCCGGGGGGGCCGTCTACAATGAGCAGTTCTTC. The gene calls are TRBV4-1 and TRBJ2-1; 8 bases map to TRBD2. The germline V gene has CDR1 MGHRA and CDR2 YSYEKL. This CDR3 region has 16 residues. Unmatched junction bases numbered 9, after V lost 5 bases and J lost 3 bases.